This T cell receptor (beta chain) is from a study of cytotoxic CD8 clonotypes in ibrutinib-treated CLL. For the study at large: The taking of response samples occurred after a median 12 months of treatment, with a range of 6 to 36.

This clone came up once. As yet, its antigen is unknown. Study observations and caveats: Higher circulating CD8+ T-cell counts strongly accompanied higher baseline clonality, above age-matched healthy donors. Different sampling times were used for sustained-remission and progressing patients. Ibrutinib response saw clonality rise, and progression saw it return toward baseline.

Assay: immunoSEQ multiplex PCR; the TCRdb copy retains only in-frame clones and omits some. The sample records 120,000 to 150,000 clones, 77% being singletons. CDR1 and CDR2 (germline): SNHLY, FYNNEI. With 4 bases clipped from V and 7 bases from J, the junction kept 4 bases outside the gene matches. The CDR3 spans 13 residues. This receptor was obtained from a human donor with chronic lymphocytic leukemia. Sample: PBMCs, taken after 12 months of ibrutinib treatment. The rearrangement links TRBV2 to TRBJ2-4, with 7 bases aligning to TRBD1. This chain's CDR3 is CASSGQGRNIQYF. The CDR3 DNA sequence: TGTGCCAGCAGTGGACAGGGTAGGAACATTCAGTACTTC.